This T cell receptor (beta chain) was sequenced during a study of T cells in Graves' hyperthyroidism and ophthalmopathy. This CDR3 region has 14 residues. V lost 2 bases and J lost 0, with 7 bases in between. It was RNA transcripts that yielded the amplified TCR beta CDR3 regions. The TCR CDR3 first-round RT-PCR relied on the HTBI primer set. Each CDR3 protein is one row after TCRdb ran MiXCR on the multiplex PCR reads. The sample carries about 360,000 distinct CDR3 sequences, approximately 13% recorded once. Ten or more counts support this clonotype. The chain employs TRBV12-3 or TRBV12-4 and TRBJ1-2, with TRBD1 as a possible D gene (5 bases). The sequencing input was blood. This TCR came from a woman younger than 35 with Graves' hyperthyroidism. The CDR3 DNA is TGTGCCAGCAGTTTAAAACAGGCTAACTATGGCTACACCTTC. This codes for CASSLKQANYGYTF.